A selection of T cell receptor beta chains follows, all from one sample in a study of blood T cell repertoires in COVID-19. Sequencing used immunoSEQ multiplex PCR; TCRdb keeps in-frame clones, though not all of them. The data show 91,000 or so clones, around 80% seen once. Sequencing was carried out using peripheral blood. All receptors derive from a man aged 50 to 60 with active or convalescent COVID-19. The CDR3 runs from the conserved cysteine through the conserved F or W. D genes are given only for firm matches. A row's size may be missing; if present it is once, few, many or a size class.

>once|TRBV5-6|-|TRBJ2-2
CASSLLRAGPTGELFF
TGTGCCAGCAGCCTCCTTCGGGCAGGGCCCACCGGGGAGCTGTTTTTT
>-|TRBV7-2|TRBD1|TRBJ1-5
CASSLSRQGVHSNQPQHF
TGTGCCAGCAGCTTATCGAGGCAGGGGGTTCATAGCAATCAGCCCCAGCATTTT
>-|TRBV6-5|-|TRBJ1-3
CASSEHRSGNTIYF
TGTGCCAGCTCCGAACACCGCTCTGGAAACACCATATATTTT
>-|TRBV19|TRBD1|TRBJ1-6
CASTSTGAGSPLHF
TGTGCCAGTACCTCTACAGGGGCCGGCTCACCCCTCCACTTT
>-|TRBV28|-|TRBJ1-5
CASSLSGPEPQHF
TGTGCCAGCAGTTTATCTGGGCCGGAGCCCCAGCATTTT
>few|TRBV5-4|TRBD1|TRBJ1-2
CASRGDSPYGYTF
TGTGCCAGCAGGGGGGACAGCCCCTATGGCTACACCTTC
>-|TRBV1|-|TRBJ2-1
CTSSHPRGGRAPNNEQFF
TGCACCAGCAGCCACCCCCGAGGGGGGAGGGCCCCTAACAATGAGCAGTTCTTC
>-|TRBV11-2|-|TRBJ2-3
CASSPAGEAYTDTQYF
TGTGCCAGCAGCCCCGCTGGGGAGGCTTACACAGATACGCAGTATTTT
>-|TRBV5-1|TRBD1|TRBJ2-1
CASSLDGTGQRNEQFF
TGCGCCAGCAGCTTAGATGGGACAGGGCAAAGGAATGAGCAGTTCTTC
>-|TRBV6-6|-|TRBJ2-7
CASSYSYYEQYF
TGTGCCAGCAGTTACTCCTACTACGAGCAGTACTTC
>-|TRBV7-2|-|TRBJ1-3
CASSLEQGGNTIYF
TGTGCCAGCAGCTTAGAACAGGGCGGCAACACCATATATTTT
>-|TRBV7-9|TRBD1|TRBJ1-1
CASRRTGMNTEAFF
TGTGCCAGCAGACGGACAGGCATGAACACTGAAGCTTTCTTT
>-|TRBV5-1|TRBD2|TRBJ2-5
CASSLAGASGGQETQYF
TGCGCCAGCAGCTTGGCCGGGGCTAGCGGGGGCCAAGAGACCCAGTACTTC
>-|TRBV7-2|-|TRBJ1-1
CASSLGVGGGTEAFF
TGTGCCAGCAGCTTAGGGGTTGGCGGGGGCACTGAAGCTTTCTTT
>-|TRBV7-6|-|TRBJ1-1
CASSLAGRRVTEAFF
TGTGCCAGCAGCTTAGCCGGGCGGAGGGTGACTGAAGCTTTCTTT
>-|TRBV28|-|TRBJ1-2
CASSWGGGYTF
TGTGCCAGCAGTTGGGGAGGTGGCTACACCTTC
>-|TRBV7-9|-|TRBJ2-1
CASSLAPSGNEQFF
TGTGCCAGCAGCTTAGCGCCCAGCGGCAATGAGCAGTTCTTC
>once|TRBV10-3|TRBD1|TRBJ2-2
CAIQGVANTGELFF
TGTGCCATCCAGGGGGTGGCGAACACCGGGGAGCTGTTTTTT
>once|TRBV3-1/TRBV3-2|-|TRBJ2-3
CASSRTHEVGTDTQYF
TGTGCCAGCAGCCGCACGCATGAGGTGGGCACAGATACGCAGTATTTT
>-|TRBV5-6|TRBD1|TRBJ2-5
CASSTGQGVEETQYF
TGTGCCAGCAGCACTGGACAGGGAGTGGAGGAGACCCAGTACTTC
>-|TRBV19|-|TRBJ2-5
CASSASQGTGGETQYF
TGTGCCAGTAGTGCTTCACAGGGGACTGGGGGAGAGACCCAGTACTTC
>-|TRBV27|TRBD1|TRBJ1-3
CASSSRTGGNGNTIYF
TGTGCCAGCAGTTCCCGGACAGGGGGAAACGGAAACACCATATATTTT
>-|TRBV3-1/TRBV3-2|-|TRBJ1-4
CASSQGQGFEKLFF
TGTGCCAGCAGCCAGGGGCAGGGATTCGAAAAACTGTTTTTT
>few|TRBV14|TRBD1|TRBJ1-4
CASSRGQGRTNEKLFF
TGTGCCAGCAGCCGAGGACAGGGGAGAACTAATGAAAAACTGTTTTTT
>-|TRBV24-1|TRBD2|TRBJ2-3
CATSDPSGVTDTQYF
TGTGCCACCAGTGACCCTAGCGGGGTCACAGATACGCAGTATTTT
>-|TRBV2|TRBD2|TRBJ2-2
CASSVGGGALTNTGELFF
TGTGCCAGCAGTGTTGGCGGGGGGGCCTTAACGAACACCGGGGAGCTGTTTTTT
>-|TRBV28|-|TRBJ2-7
CASSPYSYEQYF
TGTGCCAGCAGCCCTTACAGCTACGAGCAGTACTTC
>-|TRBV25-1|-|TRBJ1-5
CASTWGGSDQPQHF
TGTGCCAGCACCTGGGGGGGTAGTGATCAGCCCCAGCATTTT
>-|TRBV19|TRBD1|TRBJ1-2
CASSIVGGHQPGYTF
TGTGCCAGTAGTATAGTAGGGGGCCATCAACCTGGCTACACCTTC